A single sample gave rise to the 23 T cell receptor beta chains below, sequenced in a study of blood T cell repertoires in COVID-19. Method: immunoSEQ multiplex PCR; TCRdb's copy keeps in-frame clones and lacks some. The sample carries almost 250,000 clones, around 86% recorded once. Sequences were obtained from peripheral blood. The origin of the receptors is a woman in her sixties who had recovered from COVID-19.

This clone occurred a few times. The chain couples TRBV7-3 to TRBJ2-2; TRBD2 is a possible D gene (6 bases). Germline values: CDR1 SGHTA, CDR2 FQGTGA. The CDR3 sequence is 14 residues long. Trimming cost V 5 bases and J 6 bases, with 13 bases left between them. The CDR3 sequence: CASSQSGSAGELFF. CDR3 coding DNA: TGTGCCAGCAGCCAATCCGGGAGCGCCGGGGAGCTGTTTTTT.

The chain combines TRBV5-1 with TRBJ2-1; 10 bases agree with TRBD1. After removal of 3 bases from V and 2 bases from J, the junction contained 2 bases not matched to a gene. Per germline, CDR1 SGHRS and CDR2 YFSETQ. This CDR3 contains 15 residues. In nucleotides, the CDR3 is TGCGCCAGCAGCTACGGACAGGGGGCCTACAATGAGCAGTTCTTC. Translation gives CASSYGQGAYNEQFF.

V gene TRBV27 combines with J gene TRBJ2-7; 9 bases are a match to TRBD1. J gave up 0 bases and V 6 bases, and 9 bases lay outside the gene matches. The CDR3 consists of 16 residues. Germline V gene data show CDR1 as MNHEY and CDR2 as SMNVEV (reference sequence). In DNA, the CDR3 is TGTGCCAGCAGCACCGGGACAGGGCTTAGCTCCTACGAGCAGTACTTC. Translated: CASSTGTGLSSYEQYF.

The chain links TRBV9 to TRBJ2-2, with TRBD2 matching over 8 bases. This CDR3 region has 16 residues. Germline CDR1 is SGDLS and CDR2 is YYNGEE. V trimming: 3 bases; J trimming: 4 bases; junction bases outside the gene matches: 8. The CDR3 bases are TGTGCCAGCAGCGGAGGGGTCAGCGGGGGCACCGGGGAGCTGTTTTTT. Protein sequence: CASSGGVSGGTGELFF.

The chain employs TRBV2 and TRBJ1-3, with a possible D match to TRBD1 (5 bases). Trimming took 8 bases from V and 8 from J, leaving 13 bases between them. This CDR3 spans 12 amino acids. In germline, CDR1 is SNHLY, CDR2 FYNNEI. CDR3 coding DNA: TGTGCCAGCCGGGGGGTTAGCGACACCATATATTTT. As protein: CASRGVSDTIYF.

This clone appeared a few times. The chain links TRBV27 to TRBJ2-5; D uncertain. V was cut by 0 bases and J by 2 bases, with 10 bases left in between. The CDR3 contains 15 residues. The germline V gene has CDR1 MNHEY and CDR2 SMNVEV (reference sequence). The CDR3 region is CASSLSFPSQETQYF. CDR3 DNA sequence: TGTGCCAGCAGTTTATCGTTCCCTAGTCAAGAGACCCAGTACTTC.

This clone was seen a single time. Relative to the germline gene, one junction end is altered; a read error may explain this. In nucleotides, the CDR3 is TGTGCTAGCAGCTTAAATACAGGGCCGAACACCGGGGAGCTGTTTTTT. It codes for CASSLNTGPNTGELFF. The rearrangement joins TRBV7-7 to TRBJ2-2, with D perhaps matching TRBD1 (6 bases). The length of the CDR3 is 16 residues. Germline V lookup: CDR1 SSHAT, CDR2 FNYEAQ (reference sequence).

The V and J genes are TRBV7-2 and TRBJ2-7; D gene unclear. The CDR3 is 15 residues long. Trimming took 5 bases from V and 0 from J, leaving 14 bases between them. Per germline, CDR1 SGHTA and CDR2 FQGNSA. The CDR3 DNA is TGTGCCAGCAGCCCACACCAGCGACCCTCCTACGAGCAGTACTTC. Translation: CASSPHQRPSYEQYF.

The chain is built from TRBV3-1 (or the pseudogene TRBV3-2) and TRBJ1-4; no clear D. The CDR3 is made up of 14 amino acids. Trimming shortened V by 8 bases and J by 0 bases, and 10 bases separated the two germline ends. Germline CDR1 is LGHDT and CDR2 is YNNKEL (reference sequence). The CDR3 DNA sequence: TGTGCCAGCGGGAGGGATGCAACTAATGAAAAACTGTTTTTT. Translating gives CASGRDATNEKLFF.

The chain is built from TRBV19 and TRBJ1-2, with D tentatively TRBD1 (5 bases). Germline values: CDR1 LNHDA, CDR2 SQIVND (reference sequence). The CDR3 covers 14 residues. V dropped 1 base and J dropped 6 bases, with 12 bases sitting between them. DNA for the CDR3: TGTGCCAGTAGTATAGCCCAGACAGATGATGGCTACACCTTC. Protein: CASSIAQTDDGYTF.

This chain joins TRBV2 and TRBJ1-6, with unresolved D. Between the trimmed V and J ends, which lost 4 bases and 7 bases, there was a span of 14 bases. The CDR3 consists of 15 residues. Germline-derived CDR1 and CDR2 are SNHLY and FYNNEI. The CDR3 region has the DNA TGTGCCAGCAGTGGATTCGGAGGACTAAATTCACCCCTCCACTTT. Amino acid sequence: CASSGFGGLNSPLHF.

The V call is TRBV18, the J call TRBJ2-1; no reliable D call. The CDR3 has 14 amino acids. Trimming took off 2 bases at V and 12 bases at J, with 17 bases between the two ends. Per germline, CDR1 KGHSH and CDR2 LQKENI. CDR3 sequence reads: CASSPELRQHGQFF. The DNA for the CDR3 is TGTGCCAGCTCACCAGAGTTGAGGCAGCATGGGCAGTTCTTC.

The rearrangement joins TRBV6-5 to TRBJ1-1; TRBD1 is a possible D gene (5 bases). The CDR3 totals 14 residues. Germline CDR1 and CDR2: MNHEY and SVGAGI. V was cut by 5 bases and J by 6 bases, with 16 bases left in between. CDR3: CASSLRREEAEAFF. The CDR3 DNA reads TGTGCCAGCAGTCTTCGCAGGGAGGAGGCTGAAGCTTTCTTT.

Concerning this clone: Other DNA sequences in the same sample also yield this CDR3. The chain combines TRBV12-3 or TRBV12-4 with TRBJ2-7; D might be TRBD1 (6 bases). CDR3 length equals 12 residues. Trimming removed 6 bases from V and 3 bases from J, with 9 bases in between. CDR3 amino acids: CASRRGGYEQYF. In nucleotides, the CDR3 is TGTGCCAGCAGGCGAGGGGGCTACGAGCAGTACTTC.

This clone was counted a single time. The chain is built from TRBV5-1 and TRBJ2-2; D might be TRBD2 (6 bases). The V gene lost 3 bases and the J gene lost 4 bases, with 16 bases spanning the gap. Germline V gene sequence: CDR1 SGHRS, CDR2 YFSETQ. The CDR3 spans 16 residues. The CDR3 region has the DNA TGCGCCAGCAGCTCCGGGACGGCGGGGTTCACCGGGGAGCTGTTTTTT. Translating gives CASSSGTAGFTGELFF. The variable domain in full, completed from reference TRBV5-1 and TRBJ2-2, reads KAGVTQTPRYLIKTRGQQVTLSCSPISGHRSVSWYQQTPGQGLQFLFEYFSETQRNKGNFPGRFSGRQFSNSRSEMNVSTLELGDSALYLCASSSGTAGFTGELFFGEGSRLTVL.

J is TRBJ1-4 and V is TRBV19, with 7 bases lining up with TRBD1. The length of the CDR3 is 15 residues. In germline, CDR1 is LNHDA, CDR2 SQIVND (reference sequence). V trimming: 5 bases; J trimming: 10 bases; junction bases outside the gene matches: 13. The CDR3 loop reads CASSSIQGPGGKLFF. The CDR3 coding sequence is TGTGCCAGTAGTTCCATACAGGGGCCAGGAGGAAAACTGTTTTTT. Full variable domain (missing parts from reference TRBV19 and TRBJ1-4): DGGITQSPKYLFRKEGQNVTLSCEQNLNHDAMYWYRQDPGQGLRLIYYSQIVNDFQKGDIAEGYSVSREKKESFPLTVTSAQKNPTAFYLCASSSIQGPGGKLFFGSGTQLSVL.

This clone showed up just a few times. V gene TRBV5-1 combines with J gene TRBJ1-5; D perhaps matches TRBD1 (5 bases). The CDR3 is made up of 15 amino acids. CDR1 is SGHRS and CDR2 is YFSETQ in the germline V gene. The V gene lost 4 bases and the J gene lost 7 bases, with 18 bases spanning the gap. The CDR3 here is CASSLTGGFEQPQHF. The CDR3 DNA reads as TGCGCCAGCAGCCTCACTGGGGGGTTCGAGCAGCCCCAGCATTTT.

V gene TRBV4-1 combines with J gene TRBJ2-7; 8 bases line up with TRBD2. The CDR3 spans 16 residues. CDR1 MGHRA and CDR2 YSYEKL come from the germline V gene. The V gene end was trimmed by 4 bases and the J gene end by 0 bases; junction bases not matched to a gene: 8. CDR3 in DNA: TGCGCCAGCAGCCCCTTTCCAGCGGGGGACTCCTACGAGCAGTACTTC. Protein: CASSPFPAGDSYEQYF.

The chain recombines TRBV7-2 with TRBJ2-7, with 7 bases fitting TRBD1. Looked up from germline, CDR1 is SGHTA and CDR2 is FQGNSA. V shed 0 bases, J shed 3 bases, and the junction held 5 bases outside the gene matches. The CDR3 contains 15 residues. CDR3 in DNA: TGTGCCAGCAGCTTAGCGGGGCAGGGGGACTACGAGCAGTACTTC. This gives the protein CASSLAGQGDYEQYF.

This clone was detected a few times. The V and J genes are TRBV5-1 and TRBJ2-1; 7 nucleotides agree with TRBD1. V lost 1 base, J lost 4 bases, and 8 bases stayed unmatched. The CDR3 runs to 16 residues. The germline V gene encodes CDR1 SGHRS and CDR2 YFSETQ. The CDR3: CASSLTTGQFYNEQFF. CDR3 DNA: TGCGCCAGCAGCTTGACGACAGGGCAGTTTTACAATGAGCAGTTCTTC.

This clone was counted between two and nine times. The chain uses TRBV3-1 (or the pseudogene TRBV3-2) and TRBJ1-5, with no clear D. Trimming shortened V by 5 bases and J by 7 bases, and 12 bases separated the two germline ends. The CDR3 is 13 residues long. CDR1 is LGHDT and CDR2 is YNNKEL in the germline V gene (reference sequence). In DNA form, the CDR3 reads TGTGCCAGCAGCTCGTATCTTCGGCAGCCCCAGCATTTT. The encoded protein is CASSSYLRQPQHF.

This chain uses TRBV7-9 with TRBJ1-6, with 9 bases identical to TRBD1. From germline, CDR1 is SEHNR and CDR2 FQNEAQ (reference sequence). V lost 5 bases to trimming and J lost 9 bases; unmatched junction nucleotides: 8. The CDR3 has 15 residues. The CDR3 reads CASSTTGTGTSPLHF. The CDR3 DNA reads as TGTGCCAGCAGCACCACCGGGACAGGGACTTCACCCCTCCACTTT.

A remark on this clone: The sample carries other DNA sequences with the same CDR3. The J gene is TRBJ2-5, the V gene TRBV20-1; D is perhaps TRBD1 (6 bases). Trimming took off 3 bases at V and 3 bases at J, with 8 bases between the two ends. Germline CDR1 and CDR2: DFQATT and SNEGSKA (reference sequence). This CDR3 has 12 residues. CDR3 region: CSASPGEETQYF. In nucleotides, the CDR3 is TGCAGTGCTAGTCCAGGGGAAGAGACCCAGTACTTC.